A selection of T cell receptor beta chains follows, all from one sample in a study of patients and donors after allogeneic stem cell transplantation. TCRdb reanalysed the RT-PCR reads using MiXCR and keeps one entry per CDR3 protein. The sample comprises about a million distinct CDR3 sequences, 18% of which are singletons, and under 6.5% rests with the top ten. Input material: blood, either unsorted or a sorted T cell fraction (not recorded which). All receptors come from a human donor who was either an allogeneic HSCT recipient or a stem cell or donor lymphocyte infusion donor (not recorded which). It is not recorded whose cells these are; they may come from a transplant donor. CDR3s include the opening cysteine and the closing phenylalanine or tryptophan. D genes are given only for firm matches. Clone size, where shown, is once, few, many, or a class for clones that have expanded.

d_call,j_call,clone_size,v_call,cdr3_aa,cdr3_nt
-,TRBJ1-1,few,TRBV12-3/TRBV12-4,CASRDGGNTEAFF,TGTGCCAGCAGGGACGGGGGGAACACTGAAGCTTTCTTT
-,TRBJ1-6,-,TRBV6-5,CASSYRAKGSPLHF,TGTGCCAGCAGCTACCGGGCCAAGGGCTCACCCCTCCACTTT
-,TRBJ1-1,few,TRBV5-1,CASSLAATMNTEAFF,TGCGCCAGCAGCTTGGCTGCCACGATGAACACTGAAGCTTTCTTT
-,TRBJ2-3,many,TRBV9,CASSVGRGGTFTDTQYF,TGTGCCAGCAGCGTAGGGAGAGGCGGGACTTTCACAGATACGCAGTATTTT
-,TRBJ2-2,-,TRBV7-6,CASSSSLGTGELFF,TGTGCCAGCAGCTCCTCACTAGGGACCGGGGAGCTGTTTTTT
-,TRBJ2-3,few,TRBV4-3,CASSQDWGSSTPPDTQYF,TGCGCCAGCAGCCAAGACTGGGGCTCCTCCACCCCTCCAGATACGCAGTATTTT
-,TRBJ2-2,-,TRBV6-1,CASRRIRGKGTGELFF,TGTGCCAGCAGAAGAATCAGAGGGAAAGGGACCGGGGAGCTGTTTTTT
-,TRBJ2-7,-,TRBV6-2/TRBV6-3,CASWPDSGEQYF,TGTGCCAGTTGGCCGGACAGCGGCGAGCAGTACTTC
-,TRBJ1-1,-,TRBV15,CATSSFRSGGAEAFF,TGTGCCACCAGCAGCTTCCGATCCGGCGGCGCTGAAGCTTTCTTT
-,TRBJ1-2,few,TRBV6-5,CASSYGALKLYGYTF,TGTGCCAGCAGTTACGGGGCCCTGAAATTGTATGGCTACACCTTC
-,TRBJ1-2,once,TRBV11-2,CASSLEGGMGRREDPSNYGYTF,TGTGCCAGCAGCTTAGAAGGAGGGATGGGACGAAGGGAGGACCCGTCTAACTATGGCTACACCTTC
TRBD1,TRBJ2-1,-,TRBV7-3,CASSYDRGNYNEQFF,TGTGCCAGCAGCTACGACAGGGGGAACTACAATGAGCAGTTCTTC
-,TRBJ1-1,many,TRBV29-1,CSAMGGNTEAFF,TGCAGCGCCATGGGGGGGAACACTGAAGCTTTCTTT
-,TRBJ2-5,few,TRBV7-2,CASSVTRNQETQYF,TGTGCCAGCAGCGTTACACGGAACCAAGAGACCCAGTACTTC
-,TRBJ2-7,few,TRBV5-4,CASSQDSYSYEQYF,TGTGCCAGCAGCCAAGACAGTTACTCCTACGAGCAGTACTTC
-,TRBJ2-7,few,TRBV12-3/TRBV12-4,CASSFRAVYEQYF,TGTGCCAGCAGTTTCCGTGCAGTCTACGAGCAGTACTTC
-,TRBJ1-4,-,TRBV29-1,CSVGGINEKLFF,TGCAGCGTAGGGGGGATAAATGAAAAACTGTTTTTT
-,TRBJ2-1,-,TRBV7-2,CASSLQISSYNEQFF,TGTGCCAGCAGCTTACAGATCTCTTCCTACAATGAGCAGTTCTTC
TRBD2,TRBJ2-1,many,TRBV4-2,CASLSIAGGNEQFF,TGTGCCAGCCTTTCGATAGCGGGGGGAAATGAGCAGTTCTTC
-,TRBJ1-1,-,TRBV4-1,CASSQGPPGSMNTEAFF,TGCGCCAGCAGTCAAGGGCCCCCCGGGAGCATGAACACTGAAGCTTTCTTT
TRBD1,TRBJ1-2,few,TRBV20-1,CSARASGQGAIRGYTF,TGCAGTGCTAGAGCCTCGGGACAGGGGGCTATTCGCGGCTACACCTTC
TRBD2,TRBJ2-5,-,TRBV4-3,CASSQGDVAGLLHGETQYF,TGCGCCAGCAGCCAAGGAGACGTAGCGGGGCTACTCCACGGAGAGACCCAGTACTTC
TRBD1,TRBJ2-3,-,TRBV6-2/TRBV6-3,CASSPPGQGPQYF,TGTGCCAGCAGTCCCCCGGGACAGGGGCCGCAGTATTTT
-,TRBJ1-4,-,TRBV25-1,CASTQGGGNEKLFF,TGTGCCAGCACCCAAGGGGGTGGTAATGAAAAACTGTTTTTT
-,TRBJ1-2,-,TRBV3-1,CASSQGLQSNYGYTF,TGTGCCAGCAGCCAAGGACTACAGAGCAACTATGGCTACACCTTC
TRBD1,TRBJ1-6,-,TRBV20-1,CSARVGTGDSPLHF,TGCAGTGCTAGAGTGGGGACAGGGGATTCACCCCTCCACTTT
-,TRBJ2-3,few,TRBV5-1,CASSLDLSDTQYF,TGCGCCAGCAGCTTGGACTTATCGGATACGCAGTATTTT
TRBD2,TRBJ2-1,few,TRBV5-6,CASSLVSSGNNEQFF,TGTGCCAGCAGCTTGGTTTCTAGCGGTAACAATGAGCAGTTCTTC
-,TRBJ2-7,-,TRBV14,CASSQATDYYEQYF,TGTGCCAGCAGCCAAGCGACAGACTACTACGAGCAGTACTTC
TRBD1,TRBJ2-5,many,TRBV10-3,CAISEPGRGETQYF,TGTGCCATCAGTGAGCCAGGCAGGGGGGAGACCCAGTACTTC
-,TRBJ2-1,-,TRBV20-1,CSARLRRYYNEQFF,TGCAGTGCTAGACTGAGGAGATACTACAATGAGCAGTTCTTC
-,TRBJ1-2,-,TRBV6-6,CASKRGAPRGYTF,TGTGCCAGCAAGAGGGGGGCTCCTCGAGGCTACACCTTC
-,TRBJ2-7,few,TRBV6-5,CASSYSIGQEQYF,TGTGCCAGCAGTTACTCGATTGGGCAAGAGCAGTACTTC
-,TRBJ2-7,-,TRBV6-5,CASSYTISYEQYF,TGTGCCAGCAGTTACACGATCTCCTACGAGCAGTACTTC
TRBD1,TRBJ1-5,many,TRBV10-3,CAISVGQGRGKGEPQHF,TGTGCCATCAGTGTAGGACAGGGTCGGGGAAAAGGGGAGCCCCAGCATTTT
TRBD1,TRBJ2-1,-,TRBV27,CASSFEGARDEQFF,TGTGCCAGCAGTTTTGAGGGGGCGCGGGATGAGCAGTTCTTC
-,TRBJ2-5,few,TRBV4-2,CASSQVGGLATRQETQYF,TGTGCCAGCAGCCAAGTGGGGGGTTTAGCGACGAGGCAAGAGACCCAGTACTTC
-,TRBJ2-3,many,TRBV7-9,CASSLDPGTDTQYF,TGTGCCAGCAGCTTAGATCCGGGCACAGATACGCAGTATTTT
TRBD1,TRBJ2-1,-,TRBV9,CASSAQGAVYNEQFF,TGTGCCAGCAGCGCTCAGGGGGCTGTCTACAATGAGCAGTTCTTC
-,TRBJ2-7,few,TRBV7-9,CASSRTVNSYEQYF,TGTGCCAGCAGCAGAACAGTAAACTCCTACGAGCAGTACTTC
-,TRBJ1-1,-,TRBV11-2,CASSWWGKKTEAFF,TGTGCCAGCAGCTGGTGGGGGAAGAAGACTGAAGCTTTCTTT
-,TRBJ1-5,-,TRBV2,CASSGRGYSNQPQHF,TGTGCCAGCAGTGGCAGGGGATATAGCAATCAGCCCCAGCATTTT
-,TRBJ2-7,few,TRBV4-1,CASSPKSDTLYEQYF,TGCGCCAGCAGCCCCAAATCGGACACCTTGTACGAGCAGTACTTC